This TCR beta chain is drawn from a study of human T cells and chemical hapten exposure. Across the whole study: The use of 2% DPC on roughly 2 cm by roughly 2 cm of upper inner arm skin constituted sensitization.

Trimming took 5 bases from V and 3 from J, leaving 25 bases between them. Germline CDR1 DFQATT, CDR2 SNEGSKA (reference sequence). The CDR3 runs 17 residues. The time point is: patch test 1, 2 weeks after DPC sensitization. Treatment noted: therapeutic diphenylcyclopropenone sensitization with weekly scalp DPC. TCRdb re-analysed the RACE reads in MiXCR, keeping a single row per CDR3 protein. The sample yields fewer than 150,000 distinct CDR3 sequences, roughly 15% seen once. V and J are TRBV20-1 and TRBJ2-5; D unresolved. The source was whole blood, collected in connection with sensitization to the hapten diphenylcyclopropenone (DPC). This TCR was sampled from a man aged 18 to 35 with alopecia areata. Some clones in this sample may be carry-over from other donors' samples. In DNA, the CDR3 is TGCAGTGCTCAGGCCTACGACGGGCCTCCCCCAAAAGAGACCCAGTACTTC. Its translation is CSAQAYDGPPPKETQYF.